This T cell receptor beta chain was retrieved from a study of blood T cell repertoires in COVID-19. In the study overall: COVID-19 samples from acute and convalescent phases originated in the United States, Italy and Spain. T cells, B-cell-depleted T cells, or PBMCs provided the cDNA or gDNA that served as material.

The CDR3 consists of 18 residues. Trimming took 0 bases from V and 2 from J, leaving 17 bases between them. CDR1 LGHDT and CDR2 YNNKEL come from the germline V gene (reference sequence). Authors' analysis steps: Estimates of nucleated cell counts were drawn from the amplification of reference gene primers. Data came from immunoSEQ multiplex PCR; TCRdb stores just in-frame clones and leaves some out. V and J calls and clone size are copied from that table; D and trimming were computed from the DNA. Of fewer than 150,000 clones in the sample, 88% were seen once. Specimen: peripheral blood. This TCR came from a human donor in a cohort sampled during active COVID-19. V and J are TRBV3-1 (or the pseudogene TRBV3-2) and TRBJ2-4; D is possibly TRBD1 (6 bases). The CDR3 nucleotides are TGTGCCAGCAGCCAAGACGAACTACAGGGTTTCTCCAAAAACATTCAGTACTTC. This sequence encodes CASSQDELQGFSKNIQYF.